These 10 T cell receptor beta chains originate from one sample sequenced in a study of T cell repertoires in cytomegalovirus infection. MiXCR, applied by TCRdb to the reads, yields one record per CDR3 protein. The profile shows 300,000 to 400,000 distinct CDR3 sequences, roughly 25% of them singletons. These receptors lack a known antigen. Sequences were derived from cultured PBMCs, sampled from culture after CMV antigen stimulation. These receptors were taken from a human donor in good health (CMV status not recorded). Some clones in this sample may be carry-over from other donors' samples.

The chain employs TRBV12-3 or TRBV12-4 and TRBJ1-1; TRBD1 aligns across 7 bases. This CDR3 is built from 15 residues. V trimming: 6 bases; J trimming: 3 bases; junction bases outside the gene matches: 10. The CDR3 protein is CASRPATTGYTEAFF. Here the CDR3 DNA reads TGTGCCAGCAGACCAGCGACGACAGGGTACACTGAAGCTTTCTTT.

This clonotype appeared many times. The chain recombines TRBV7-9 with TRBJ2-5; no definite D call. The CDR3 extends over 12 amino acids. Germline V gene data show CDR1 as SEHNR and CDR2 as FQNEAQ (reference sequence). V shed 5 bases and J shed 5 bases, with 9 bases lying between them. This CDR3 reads CASSPSRETQYF. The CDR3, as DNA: TGTGCCAGCAGCCCCAGCCGGGAGACCCAGTACTTC.

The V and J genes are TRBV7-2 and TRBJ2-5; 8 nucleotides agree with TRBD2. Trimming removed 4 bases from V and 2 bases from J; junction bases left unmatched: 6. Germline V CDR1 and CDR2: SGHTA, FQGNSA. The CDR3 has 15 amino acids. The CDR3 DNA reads TGTGCCAGCAGCTCCCAGTCGGGAGGGCAAGAGACCCAGTACTTC. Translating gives CASSSQSGGQETQYF.

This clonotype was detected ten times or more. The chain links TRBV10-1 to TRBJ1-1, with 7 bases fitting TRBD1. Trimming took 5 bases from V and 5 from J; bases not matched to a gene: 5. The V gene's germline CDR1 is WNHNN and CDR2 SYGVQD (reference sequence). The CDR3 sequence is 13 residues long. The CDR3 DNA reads TGCGCCAGCAGTCAAGGGGGCTGGACTGAAGCTTTCTTT. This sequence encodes CASSQGGWTEAFF.

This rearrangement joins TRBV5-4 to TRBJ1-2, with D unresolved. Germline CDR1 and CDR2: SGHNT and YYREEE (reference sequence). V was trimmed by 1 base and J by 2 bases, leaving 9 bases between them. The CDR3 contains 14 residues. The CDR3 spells CASSLPQDNYGYTF. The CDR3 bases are TGTGCCAGCAGCTTGCCGCAGGACAACTATGGCTACACCTTC.

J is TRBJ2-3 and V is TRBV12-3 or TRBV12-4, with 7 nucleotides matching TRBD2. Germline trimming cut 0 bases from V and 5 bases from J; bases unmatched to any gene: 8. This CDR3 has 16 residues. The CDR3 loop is CASSLALREGQDTQYF. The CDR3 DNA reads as TGTGCCAGCAGTTTAGCGCTAAGGGAGGGCCAAGATACGCAGTATTTT.

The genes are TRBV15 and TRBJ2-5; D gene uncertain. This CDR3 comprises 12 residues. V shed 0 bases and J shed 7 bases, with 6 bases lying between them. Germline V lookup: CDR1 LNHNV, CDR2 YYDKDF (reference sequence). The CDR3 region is CATSRDMGTQYF. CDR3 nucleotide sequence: TGTGCCACCAGCAGAGATATGGGGACCCAGTACTTC.

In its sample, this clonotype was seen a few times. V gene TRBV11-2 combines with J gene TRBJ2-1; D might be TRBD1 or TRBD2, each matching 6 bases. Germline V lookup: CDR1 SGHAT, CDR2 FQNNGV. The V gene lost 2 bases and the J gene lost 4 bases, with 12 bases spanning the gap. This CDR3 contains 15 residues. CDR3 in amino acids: CASSLMGGQYNEQFF. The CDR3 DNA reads TGTGCCAGCAGCTTAATGGGAGGACAGTACAATGAGCAGTTCTTC.

CDR3 coding DNA: TGTGCCAGCAGCCGTATAGGGACGGGGGGGACTGAAGCTTTCTTT. This translates into CASSRIGTGGTEAFF. The genes are TRBV11-3 and TRBJ1-1; perhaps TRBD1 as D (5 bases). This CDR3 has 15 residues. Between the trimmed V and J ends, which lost 5 bases and 5 bases, there was a span of 18 bases. Germline CDR1 and CDR2: SGHNT and YENEEA.

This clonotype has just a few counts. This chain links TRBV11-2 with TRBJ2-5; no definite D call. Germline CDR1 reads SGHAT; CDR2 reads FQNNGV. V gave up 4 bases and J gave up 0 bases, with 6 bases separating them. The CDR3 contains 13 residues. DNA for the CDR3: TGTGCCAGCAGCTCCACCTACCAAGAGACCCAGTACTTC. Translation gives CASSSTYQETQYF.